The 13 T cell receptor beta chains below all came from one sample that was sequenced in a study of blood T cell repertoires in COVID-19. TCRdb's copy holds only in-frame clones and misses some; the assay was immunoSEQ multiplex PCR. The table shows approximately 210,000 clones, with 80% to 90% occurring only once. Sequenced material: peripheral blood. The receptor set was obtained from a middle-aged man with acute or convalescent COVID-19.

The chain couples TRBV6-5 to TRBJ1-5; TRBD1 aligns across 9 bases. The germline V gene has CDR1 MNHEY and CDR2 SVGAGI. The ends lost 8 bases at V and 2 bases at J; junction bases unmatched: 7. The CDR3 extends over 15 amino acids. Here the CDR3 DNA reads TGTGCCAGCCGGACAGGGGCCCAGGGCAATCAGCCCCAGCATTTT. It translates to CASRTGAQGNQPQHF.

The rearrangement links TRBV9 to TRBJ2-3, with 8 positions matching TRBD2. The length of the CDR3 is 14 residues. Losses at the gene ends were 2 bases for V and 2 bases for J; bases not matched to a gene: 1. Germline V gene lookup returns CDR1 SGDLS and CDR2 YYNGEE. The CDR3 loop is CASSVSGDTDTQYF. CDR3 nucleotides: TGTGCCAGCAGCGTTAGCGGGGACACAGATACGCAGTATTTT.

The chain links TRBV5-6 to TRBJ2-1; D gene uncertain. This CDR3 has 13 amino acids. Trimming left V 4 bases short and J 9 bases short, with 14 bases between. Germline CDR1 is SGHDT and CDR2 is YYEEEE. CDR3 sequence (DNA): TGTGCCAGCAGCGTGCCGCCAGGTGTTGAGCAGTTCTTC. This codes for CASSVPPGVEQFF.

V and J are TRBV3-1 (or the pseudogene TRBV3-2) and TRBJ1-6, with 8 bases aligning to TRBD1. This CDR3 contains 16 residues. The germline CDR1 and CDR2 sequences are LGHDT and YNNKEL (reference sequence). Losses at the gene ends were 4 bases for V and 6 bases for J; bases not matched to a gene: 8. The CDR3 is CASSPILGQGNSPLHF. Written as DNA, the CDR3 is TGTGCCAGCAGCCCGATTTTAGGACAGGGTAATTCACCCCTCCACTTT.

The chain has TRBV7-6 and TRBJ2-1; 12 positions match TRBD2. V gave up 5 bases and J gave up 2 bases; unmatched junction bases: 7. The CDR3 length is 17 residues. From germline, CDR1 is SGHVS and CDR2 FNYEAQ. CDR3 sequence: CASSAWTSGATYNEQFF. DNA for the CDR3: TGTGCCAGCAGCGCCTGGACTAGCGGGGCCACCTACAATGAGCAGTTCTTC.

This sequence joins TRBV3-1 (or the pseudogene TRBV3-2) and TRBJ2-2, with a possible D match to TRBD2 (6 bases). Germline V CDR1 and CDR2: LGHDT, YNNKEL (reference sequence). Deletions cut 4 bases from V and 4 bases from J, with 22 bases between. This CDR3 contains 18 residues. The CDR3, as DNA: TGTGCCAGCAGCCCCCCGGGAAGGGGAGGCTACACCACCGGGGAGCTGTTTTTT. It yields the protein CASSPPGRGGYTTGELFF.

This clone has just a few counts. This chain uses TRBV6-2 or TRBV6-3 with TRBJ1-1, with D hard to call. CDR3 length: 14 amino acids. Trimming took 2 bases from V and 4 from J, leaving 11 bases between them. Germline CDR1 and CDR2: MNHEY and SVGEGT. CDR3 in amino acids: CASSYAGFSTEAFF. Here the CDR3 DNA reads TGTGCCAGCAGTTACGCCGGGTTCAGCACTGAAGCTTTCTTT.

The gene calls are TRBV28 and TRBJ1-6, with D perhaps matching TRBD1 (6 bases). Trimming shortened V by 6 bases and J by 7 bases, and 16 bases separated the two germline ends. This CDR3 is built from 15 residues. From germline, CDR1 is MDHEN and CDR2 SYDVKM. For the CDR3, the DNA is TGTGCCAGCAGCACTAAACAGGGTAGAAATTCACCCCTCCACTTT. Translation: CASSTKQGRNSPLHF.

The chain carries TRBV5-1 and TRBJ2-4, with D possibly TRBD1 on 7 matching bases. V was trimmed by 0 bases and J by 9 bases, leaving 13 bases between them. The CDR3 covers 14 residues. From germline, CDR1 is SGHRS and CDR2 YFSETQ. The DNA of the CDR3 is TGCGCCAGCAGCTTGGTCCCAGGGGGAGGCATTCAGTACTTC. Its translation: CASSLVPGGGIQYF.

CDR3 DNA sequence: TGCGCCAGCAGCGCCGGGACTAGCGGGGGTGCCACAGATACGCAGTATTTT. This sequence encodes CASSAGTSGGATDTQYF. This chain joins TRBV5-1 and TRBJ2-3; TRBD2 matches 14 bases. Germline CDR1 is SGHRS and CDR2 is YFSETQ. This CDR3 spans 17 amino acids. V dropped 4 bases and J dropped 2; count of bases not matched to a gene: 6.

The count of this clone is one. This chain connects TRBV5-1 to TRBJ2-1; TRBD1 matches at 9 bases. With V trimmed by 3 bases and J by 8 bases, 12 bases remained unmatched. CDR3 length: 16 residues. Germline-derived CDR1 and CDR2 are SGHRS and YFSETQ. CDR3 nucleotide sequence: TGCGCCAGCAGCTGGGACCCGGGACAGGGATATGATGAGCAGTTCTTC. This codes for CASSWDPGQGYDEQFF.

This clone was picked up one time. The junction departs from germline at one end; a sequencing error may be responsible. The chain combines TRBV2 with TRBJ1-6; 8 bases agree with TRBD1. Germline CDR1 SNHLY, CDR2 FYNNEI. The CDR3 is 18 residues long. The DNA of the CDR3 is TGTGCCACCAGTGATTACGGGGACAGGAGGGTCTATAATTCACCCCTCCACTTT. The encoded protein is CATSDYGDRRVYNSPLHF.

The chain uses TRBV19 and TRBJ2-1, with TRBD2 matching over 7 bases. This CDR3 is built from 16 residues. In germline, CDR1 is LNHDA, CDR2 SQIVND (reference sequence). Losses at the gene ends were 0 bases for V and 9 bases for J; bases not matched to a gene: 11. CDR3 nucleotides: TGTGCCAGTAGTATAGATCCGGGGGGTTCAATCACTGAGCAGTTCTTC. Its protein is CASSIDPGGSITEQFF.